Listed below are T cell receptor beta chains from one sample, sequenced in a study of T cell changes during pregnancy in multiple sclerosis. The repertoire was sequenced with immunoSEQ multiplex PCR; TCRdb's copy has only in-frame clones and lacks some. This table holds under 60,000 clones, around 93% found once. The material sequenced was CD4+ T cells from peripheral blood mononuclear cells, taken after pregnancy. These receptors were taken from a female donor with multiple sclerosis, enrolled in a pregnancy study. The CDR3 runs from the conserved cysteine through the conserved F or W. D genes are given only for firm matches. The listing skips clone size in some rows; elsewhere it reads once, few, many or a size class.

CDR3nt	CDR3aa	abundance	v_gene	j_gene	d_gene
TGCAGCGCACGGGACAGGGGGTACACAGATACGCAGTATTTT	CSARDRGYTDTQYF	few	TRBV29-1	TRBJ2-3	TRBD1
TGTGCCAGCAGTGGACTAGCGGGGGCGGGGACCCAGTACTTC	CASSGLAGAGTQYF	.	TRBV6-1	TRBJ2-5	TRBD2
TGTGCCAGCAGCTTGCCGGGGGGCGGTATGAATGAGCAGTTCTTC	CASSLPGGGMNEQFF	.	TRBV5-4	TRBJ2-1	.
TGTGCCAGCAGCCTCGGAACAGGGAAAGCTTTCTTT	CASSLGTGKAFF	.	TRBV11-3	TRBJ1-1	.
TGTGCCAGCAGCTCAAGAAGGACAGGGGGCGGGAATACGCAGTATTTT	CASSSRRTGGGNTQYF	.	TRBV5-6	TRBJ2-3	TRBD1
TGTGCCAGCACCCTAACAGGGGTAAACACTGAAGCTTTCTTT	CASTLTGVNTEAFF	.	TRBV4-2	TRBJ1-1	TRBD1
TGTGCCAGCAAGAGTCGTGGGGAGGGTACGCAGTATTTT	CASKSRGEGTQYF	.	TRBV6-5	TRBJ2-3	TRBD2
TGTGCCAGCAGCAGGACTAGCGGGGGGGCGAATGAGCAGTTCTTC	CASSRTSGGANEQFF	.	TRBV7-9	TRBJ2-1	TRBD2
TGTGCCAGCAGTTTCCAGGACACCTACAATGAGCAGTTCTTC	CASSFQDTYNEQFF	once	TRBV27	TRBJ2-1	.
TGCGCCAGCAGCCAAGTCGAGGCCGGGGTCAGCGGCTACACCTTC	CASSQVEAGVSGYTF	.	TRBV4-1	TRBJ1-2	.
TGCGCCAGCAGCCGCAGGAGGTCGGTCTCGAACACCGGGGAGCTGTTTTTT	CASSRRRSVSNTGELFF	.	TRBV4-3	TRBJ2-2	.
TGTGCCAGCAGGAAAGGACGGGACAAAGTTCCTGTTAATTCACCCCTCCACTTT	CASRKGRDKVPVNSPLHF	few	TRBV2	TRBJ1-6	.
TGTGCCACCAGACCGGGACAGGGGTTCGCTGAAGCTTTCTTT	CATRPGQGFAEAFF	.	TRBV15	TRBJ1-1	TRBD1
TGTGCCAGCAGCCCAGCCGGGGGCAATCAGCCCCAGCATTTT	CASSPAGGNQPQHF	.	TRBV7-2	TRBJ1-5	.
TGTGCCAGTAGTATAGGGTGGGGAGACAGGGAGGATCAGCCCCAGCATTTT	CASSIGWGDREDQPQHF	.	TRBV19	TRBJ1-5	TRBD1
TGTGCCAGCAGAAAGCTCGGGTCCTACGAGCAGTACTTC	CASRKLGSYEQYF	.	TRBV5-5	TRBJ2-7	.
TGTGCCAGCAACTACGGGGAACCAACCGGGGAGCTGTTTTTT	CASNYGEPTGELFF	few	TRBV6-5	TRBJ2-2	.
TGTGCCAGCAGCCCCCGGGCGGGCAGGTTCATGAACACTGAAGCTTTCTTT	CASSPRAGRFMNTEAFF	.	TRBV7-2	TRBJ1-1	.
TGTGCCTGGACCCAGGGGGTAAGGCAGTACTTC	CAWTQGVRQYF	once	TRBV30	TRBJ2-7	TRBD1
TGTGCCAGTAGTATAGGGGTTCGGGGGGAACAAGAGACCCAGTACTTC	CASSIGVRGEQETQYF	.	TRBV19	TRBJ2-5	TRBD2
TGTGCCAGTAGTGCCGGACAGGAGAACATCTACGAGCAGTACTTC	CASSAGQENIYEQYF	.	TRBV19	TRBJ2-7	TRBD1
TGTGCCAGCAGTTGGGACAGGGGTGGACAGACCCAGTACTTC	CASSWDRGGQTQYF	.	TRBV2	TRBJ2-5	TRBD1
TGTGCCAGCAGCTTATACAGGGAGATGGCCTATGGCTACACCTTC	CASSLYREMAYGYTF	.	TRBV7-2	TRBJ1-2	.
TGTGCCAGCAGCTCTCAGACAGGCTACTACGAGCAGTACTTC	CASSSQTGYYEQYF	.	TRBV7-2	TRBJ2-7	.
TGTGCCAGCAGCTTAAGGGACAGTAGCTCCTACGAGCAGTACTTC	CASSLRDSSSYEQYF	.	TRBV7-2	TRBJ2-7	TRBD1
TGTGCCAGCAGCCTCGGGGATGAATATGGCTACACCTTC	CASSLGDEYGYTF	once	TRBV7-8	TRBJ1-2	.
TGTGCCAGCAGGAGGGGGACTAGCGGGGGGAGGGATACGCAGTATTTT	CASRRGTSGGRDTQYF	.	TRBV2	TRBJ2-3	TRBD2
TGTGCCAGCAGCTTTTTCTGGGGAGCTGCAACTAATGAAAAACTGTTTTTT	CASSFFWGAATNEKLFF	once	TRBV5-4	TRBJ1-4	.
TGTGCCAGCAGCGTAGCACCGGCAGGGATCGGAACCGGGGAGCTGTTTTTT	CASSVAPAGIGTGELFF	.	TRBV9	TRBJ2-2	.
TGTGCCAGCAGCTTATTCGCACCTACAGGGGGGCAGCCCCAGCATTTT	CASSLFAPTGGQPQHF	.	TRBV7-9	TRBJ1-5	TRBD1
TGTGCCAGCAGCTTAGGTTGGACAGGTGTCACCGGGGAGCTGTTTTTT	CASSLGWTGVTGELFF	.	TRBV11-3	TRBJ2-2	TRBD1
TGTGCCAGCAGCTCGGACAGGGGGATGAAGTACTTC	CASSSDRGMKYF	.	TRBV7-2	TRBJ2-4	TRBD1
TGCGCCAGCAGCTTGGGGTTGGGGGGGCCGCACAATGAGCAGTTCTTC	CASSLGLGGPHNEQFF	.	TRBV5-1	TRBJ2-1	.
TGTGCCAGCAGCTTGGACGCAGCGGGGGGGCCCGGCACCGGGGAGCTGTTTTTT	CASSLDAAGGPGTGELFF	.	TRBV7-2	TRBJ2-2	TRBD2
TGTGCCAGCAGCCAAAAAACAGGTTCGAACACTGAAGCTTTCTTT	CASSQKTGSNTEAFF	.	TRBV4-2	TRBJ1-1	.
TGTGCCAGCAGTTCGTACAGGGTTAATGAAAAACTGTTTTTT	CASSSYRVNEKLFF	.	TRBV27	TRBJ1-4	.
TGTGCCAGTAGTAGGAGGCTAGCGGGGTTGGAGACCCAGTACTTC	CASSRRLAGLETQYF	.	TRBV19	TRBJ2-5	TRBD2
TGTGCCAGCAGCTGGGGACTAGCGGGGATGGAGACCCAGTACTTC	CASSWGLAGMETQYF	.	TRBV7-3	TRBJ2-5	TRBD2
TGCGCCAGCAGCCAAGGGCCACAGGGGGCGCGGGCCGGAGAGACCCAGTACTTC	CASSQGPQGARAGETQYF	.	TRBV4-3	TRBJ2-5	TRBD1
TGTGCCAGCAGCCCCGACAGGACGGGAAATGAAAAACTGTTTTTT	CASSPDRTGNEKLFF	.	TRBV6-1	TRBJ1-4	.
TGCAGCGTCGGTCCCGAGGGACAGGGGCCGGTCGGGGGTGGCTACACCTTC	CSVGPEGQGPVGGGYTF	once	TRBV29-1	TRBJ1-2	TRBD1
TGTGCCAGCAGTGACCTTAGCACAGATACGCAGTATTTT	CASSDLSTDTQYF	.	TRBV6-4	TRBJ2-3	.
TGTGCTAGTGGTTTGGGAGGTACCCAGTACTTC	CASGLGGTQYF	.	TRBV12-5	TRBJ2-5	.
TGTGCCAGCAGCCCCACCCGACTCTCCCCCCATGAGCAGTTCTTC	CASSPTRLSPHEQFF	few	TRBV7-3	TRBJ2-1	.
TGTGCCAGCACCGCTAGGGGTGGCATTCAGTACTTC	CASTARGGIQYF	.	TRBV6-6	TRBJ2-4	.
TGTGCCACCAGCAGACAAAACACTGAAGCTTTCTTT	CATSRQNTEAFF	.	TRBV15	TRBJ1-1	.
TGTGCCAGCAGTGTCCCGGACAGGGCCACCGGGGAGCTGTTTTTT	CASSVPDRATGELFF	.	TRBV25-1	TRBJ2-2	TRBD1
TGTGCCATCAGTGAGCCGGGACAGGGGGCCTACGAGCAGTACTTC	CAISEPGQGAYEQYF	.	TRBV10-3	TRBJ2-7	TRBD1
TGTGCCAGCAGCTTGGGACTAGCAACGGATACGCAGTATTTT	CASSLGLATDTQYF	.	TRBV7-3	TRBJ2-3	TRBD2
TGTGCCAGCAGCTCCCATAGCGGGGCGACCAAAAACATTCAGTACTTC	CASSSHSGATKNIQYF	.	TRBV13	TRBJ2-4	TRBD2
TGTGCCAGCAGCCCCCGCCGGGGGGTTAAGGGCCTCGAGCAGTACTTC	CASSPRRGVKGLEQYF	once	TRBV13	TRBJ2-7	TRBD2
TGTGCCAGCAACTTAGGACAGGCGGCCCACTACGAGCAGTACTTC	CASNLGQAAHYEQYF	once	TRBV5-5	TRBJ2-7	TRBD1
TGTGCCAGCAATAGAGACTATGGCTACACCTTC	CASNRDYGYTF	once	TRBV7-2	TRBJ1-2	.
TGCGCCAGCAGCGCTCGGGGGGTGGGAGGGGCCAACGTCCTGACTTTC	CASSARGVGGANVLTF	.	TRBV4-3	TRBJ2-6	TRBD2
TGTGCCAGCAGTGAGGTCAGGGGTAGGCAGGGAAACACCATATATTTT	CASSEVRGRQGNTIYF	.	TRBV2	TRBJ1-3	.
TGTGCCAGCAGCTGGGAGGGGGCAACTAATGAAAAACTGTTTTTT	CASSWEGATNEKLFF	.	TRBV6-5	TRBJ1-4	.
TGTGCCAGCAGCCAAGTGGGCCGAGAAGAGACCCAGTACTTC	CASSQVGREETQYF	.	TRBV4-2	TRBJ2-5	.
TGTGCCAGCAGTCGAACAGCGGGGGGGCAGGAGACCCAGTACTTC	CASSRTAGGQETQYF	.	TRBV6-6	TRBJ2-5	TRBD2
TGTGCCAGCAGTGAAGCTGGACAGGGAGCCATACGGTGGCCCCTCCACTTT	CASSEAGQGAIRWPLHF	few	TRBV6-1	TRBJ1-6	TRBD1
TGTGCCAGCAGCCTACAGGGCAGTCGTATCAACGCTGAAGCTTTCTTT	CASSLQGSRINAEAFF	.	TRBV7-3	TRBJ1-1	.